This T cell receptor beta chain was captured by sequencing in a study of T cell responses to AZD1222 COVID-19 vaccine. Overall study results and limits: Only 5 to 7 AZD1222 recipients tested seropositive at baseline. At 160-218 and 743-854, vaccine-associated CD4 TCRs were dominant, and they spanned spike. Donor demographics were predominantly white British with a female majority; clonal diversity may be underestimated. Targeting of unmutated variant regions was reportedly seen in nearly half of spike-specific TCRs.

Method: immunoSEQ multiplex PCR; TCRdb's copy keeps in-frame clones and lacks some. Among some 180,000 clones, around 90% were seen once, and the ten largest hold 0.4% to 0.5%. CDR3 length: 13 amino acids. V was trimmed by 5 bases and J by 7 bases, leaving 12 bases between them. A remark on this clone: No antigen is known for it.

This TCR was sampled from an adult in good health. The chain is built from TRBV12-3 or TRBV12-4 and TRBJ2-1; D is ambiguous. The sequencing used peripheral blood, collected on day 0 of AZD1222 vaccination. This CDR3 is CASSPNRWNEQFF. CDR3 coding DNA: TGTGCCAGCAGTCCCAACCGGTGGAATGAGCAGTTCTTC.